The T cell receptor (beta chain) described here comes from a study of beta chain features in type 1 diabetes. This CDR3 spans 17 amino acids. With V trimmed by 3 bases and J by 1 base, 8 bases remained unmatched. Germline values: CDR1 KGHSH, CDR2 LQKENI. Expressed TCRB transcripts were sequenced because the entire RNA isolate underwent reverse transcription. Measured with immunoSEQ multiplex PCR; TCRdb has only the in-frame clones, and not every one. The data contain hundreds of thousands of clones, about an eighth of them singletons. The study, taken as a whole, reports: Moderate yet significant TCRB CDR3 shortening was seen in Type 1 diabetes patients in all four CD4+ subsets.

This clone came up a few times. Its target is not known. This rearrangement joins TRBV18 to TRBJ2-3, with 9 bases aligning to TRBD2. The TCR originated in a man in his late teens or twenties with type 1 diabetes. The sequenced sample consisted of naive CD4+ T cells from blood. CDR3 sequence reads: CASSPFAGGDGTDTQYF. For the CDR3, the DNA is TGTGCCAGCTCACCTTTTGCGGGAGGGGACGGCACAGATACGCAGTATTTT.